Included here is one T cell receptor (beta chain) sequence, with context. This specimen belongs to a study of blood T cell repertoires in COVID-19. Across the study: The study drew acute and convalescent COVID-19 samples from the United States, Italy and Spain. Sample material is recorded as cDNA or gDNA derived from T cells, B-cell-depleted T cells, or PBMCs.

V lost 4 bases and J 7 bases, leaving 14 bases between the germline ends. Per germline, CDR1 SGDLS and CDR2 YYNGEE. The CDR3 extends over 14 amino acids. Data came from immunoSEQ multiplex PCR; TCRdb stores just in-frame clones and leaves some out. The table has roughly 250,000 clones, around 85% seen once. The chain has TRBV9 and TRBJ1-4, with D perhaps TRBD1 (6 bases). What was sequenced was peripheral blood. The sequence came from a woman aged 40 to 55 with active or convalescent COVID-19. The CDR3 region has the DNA TGTGCCAGCAGCCCTCGACAAGGGGGTGAAAAACTGTTTTTT. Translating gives CASSPRQGGEKLFF.